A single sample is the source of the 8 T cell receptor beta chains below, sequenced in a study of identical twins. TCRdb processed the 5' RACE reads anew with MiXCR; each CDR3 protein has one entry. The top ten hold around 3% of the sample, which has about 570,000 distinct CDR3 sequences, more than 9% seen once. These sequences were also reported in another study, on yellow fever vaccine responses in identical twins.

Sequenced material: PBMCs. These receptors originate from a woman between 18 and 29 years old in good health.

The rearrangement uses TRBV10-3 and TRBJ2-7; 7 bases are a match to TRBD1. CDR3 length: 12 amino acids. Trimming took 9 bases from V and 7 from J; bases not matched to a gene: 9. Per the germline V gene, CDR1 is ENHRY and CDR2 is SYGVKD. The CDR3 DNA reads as TGTGCCATAGGACAGGTTCGAGGAGAGCAGTACTTC. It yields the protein CAIGQVRGEQYF.

CDR3 nucleotide sequence: TGTGCCAGCAGCCAAGATCGCGGGACTAGTTTGGTCAATGAGCAGTTCTTC. Its protein is CASSQDRGTSLVNEQFF. The rearrangement links TRBV3-1 to TRBJ2-1; 8 bases fit TRBD2. Germline V gene data show CDR1 as LGHDT and CDR2 as YNNKEL (reference sequence). The CDR3 has 17 residues. The ends lost 0 bases at V and 6 bases at J; junction bases unmatched: 10.

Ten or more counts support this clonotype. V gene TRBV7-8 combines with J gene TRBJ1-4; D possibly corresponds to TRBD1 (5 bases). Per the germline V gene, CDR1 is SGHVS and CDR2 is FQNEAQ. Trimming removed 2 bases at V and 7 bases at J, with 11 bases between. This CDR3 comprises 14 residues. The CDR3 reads CASSLRGVGEKLFF. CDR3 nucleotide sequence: TGTGCCAGCAGCTTAAGGGGCGTTGGTGAAAAACTGTTTTTT.

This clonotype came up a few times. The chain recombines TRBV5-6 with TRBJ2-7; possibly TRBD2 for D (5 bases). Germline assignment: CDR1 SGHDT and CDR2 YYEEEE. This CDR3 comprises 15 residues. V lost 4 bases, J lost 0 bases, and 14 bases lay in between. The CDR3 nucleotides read TGTGCCAGCAGCGGACGGGATTTTGTCTCCTACGAGCAGTACTTC. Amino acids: CASSGRDFVSYEQYF.

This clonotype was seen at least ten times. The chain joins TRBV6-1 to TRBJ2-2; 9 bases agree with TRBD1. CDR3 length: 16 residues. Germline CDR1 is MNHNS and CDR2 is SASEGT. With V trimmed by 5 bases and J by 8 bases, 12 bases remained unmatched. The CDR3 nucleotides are TGTGCCAGCAGTACGGCCGGGACAGGGAGAAGGGGGGAGCTGTTTTTT. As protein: CASSTAGTGRRGELFF.

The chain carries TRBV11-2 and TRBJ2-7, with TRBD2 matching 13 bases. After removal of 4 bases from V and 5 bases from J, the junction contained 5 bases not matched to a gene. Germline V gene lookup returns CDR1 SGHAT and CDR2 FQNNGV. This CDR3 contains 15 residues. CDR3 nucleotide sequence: TGTGCCAGCAGCTACCGGACTAGCGGGAGCGACGAGCAGTACTTC. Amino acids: CASSYRTSGSDEQYF.

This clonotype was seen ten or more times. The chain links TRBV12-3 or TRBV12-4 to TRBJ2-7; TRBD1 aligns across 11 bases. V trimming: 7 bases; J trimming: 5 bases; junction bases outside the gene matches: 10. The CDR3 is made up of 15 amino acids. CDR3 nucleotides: TGTGCCAGCAATAGCCGGGACAGGGGGTTCCACGAGCAGTACTTC. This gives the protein CASNSRDRGFHEQYF.

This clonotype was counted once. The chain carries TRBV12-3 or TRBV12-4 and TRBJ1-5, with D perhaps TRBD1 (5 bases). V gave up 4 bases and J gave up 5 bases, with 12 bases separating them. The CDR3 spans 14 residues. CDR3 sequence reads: CASSWVREDQPQHF. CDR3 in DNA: TGTGCCAGCAGTTGGGTCAGGGAGGATCAGCCCCAGCATTTT.